This is a list of T cell receptor beta chains from one sample in a study of radiotherapy plus CTLA-4 blockade in lung cancer. Measured with immunoSEQ multiplex PCR; TCRdb has only the in-frame clones, and not every one. Among 40,000 to 50,000 clones, around four fifths were seen once, and the ten largest hold approximately 3.6%. The sample in question was peripheral blood, obtained from a patient treated with radiotherapy plus ipilimumab. All receptors derive from a human donor with non-small cell lung cancer who had stable disease on radiotherapy plus ipilimumab. The CDR3 runs from the conserved cysteine through the conserved F or W. A D gene is named only where the DNA matches it firmly. Where a row states a size, it is once, few, many or the class of an expanded clone; other rows omit it.

size,J,D,V,DNA,CDR3
-,TRBJ2-7,TRBD1,TRBV4-3,TGCGCCAGCAGCCTCCAACAGGGGGGTACCTACGAGCAGTACTTC,CASSLQQGGTYEQYF
once,TRBJ2-1,TRBD2,TRBV5-4,TGTGCCAGCAGCATGCCTCTAGCGGGCTCAGGTGGCAATGAGCAGTTCTTC,CASSMPLAGSGGNEQFF
-,TRBJ2-1,TRBD2,TRBV30,TGTGCCTGGAGTGTATCGGGGGGGCTAGCGGGAACCAATGAGCAGTTCTTC,CAWSVSGGLAGTNEQFF
-,TRBJ2-7,-,TRBV5-1,TGCGCCAGCAGCTGGGAGCCGAACAGTTTCGAGCAGTACTTC,CASSWEPNSFEQYF
-,TRBJ2-1,TRBD2,TRBV19,TGTGCCAGTAGTCTGGTAGCGGGAGGGCCGGGTGAGCAGTTCTTC,CASSLVAGGPGEQFF
-,TRBJ1-4,-,TRBV2,TGTGCCAGCAGAGAAGGGCTGGAGGCTGCTAATGAAAAACTGTTTTTT,CASREGLEAANEKLFF
-,TRBJ2-1,TRBD1,TRBV19,TGTGCCAGTAGTATAGAGCCGGGACAGGGGGACAATGAGCAGTTCTTC,CASSIEPGQGDNEQFF
-,TRBJ1-1,-,TRBV28,TGTGCCAGCAGCCAAGGACAGTTTTCTTCGAACACTGAAGCTTTCTTT,CASSQGQFSSNTEAFF
few,TRBJ2-7,-,TRBV5-1,TGCGCCAGCAGCGGAGGTGTCCTTCCGGACCCCTACGAGCAGTACTTC,CASSGGVLPDPYEQYF
once,TRBJ2-3,TRBD2,TRBV5-6,TGTGCCAGCAGCTTAGGAGCGGGAGCCCCGCGGGGCACAGATACGCAGTATTTT,CASSLGAGAPRGTDTQYF
-,TRBJ2-5,TRBD1,TRBV2,TGTGCCAGCAGACAGGGGACGGGAGAGACCCAGTACTTC,CASRQGTGETQYF
-,TRBJ2-1,TRBD2,TRBV29-1,TGCAGCGTCGGCTCGGGGCGGGAGGACAATGAGCAGTTCTTC,CSVGSGREDNEQFF
few,TRBJ1-1,TRBD1,TRBV30,TGTGCCTGGAGTGTACTAGGGGGCTGGGCTGAAGCTTTCTTT,CAWSVLGGWAEAFF
-,TRBJ2-1,TRBD1,TRBV2,TGTGCCAGCTCTTGGACAGGGACCTACAATGAGCAGTTCTTC,CASSWTGTYNEQFF
-,TRBJ2-5,-,TRBV7-9,TGTGCCAGCAGCCCACCCCGGACAGGGAGGGAAGAGACCCAGTACTTC,CASSPPRTGREETQYF
-,TRBJ2-3,TRBD1,TRBV2,TGTGCCAGCAGTGCCGGACAGGGCCCAGATACGCAGTATTTT,CASSAGQGPDTQYF
once,TRBJ2-7,-,TRBV27,TGTGCCAGCAGTTTTGGGGGGAGTGGGTACGAGCAGTACTTC,CASSFGGSGYEQYF
-,TRBJ1-5,TRBD1,TRBV28,TGTGCCAGCAGTTGGGCAGGGGGCGAATTATCCAATCAGCCCCAGCATTTT,CASSWAGGELSNQPQHF
-,TRBJ1-2,TRBD1,TRBV19,TGTGCCAGTAGTTGGAGGGGGCTTGACTATGGCTACACCTTC,CASSWRGLDYGYTF
-,TRBJ2-7,TRBD1,TRBV7-8,TGTGCCAGCAGCTCGGGGACAGGACTAACCTACGAGCAGTACTTC,CASSSGTGLTYEQYF
-,TRBJ1-4,-,TRBV9,TGTGCCAGCAGCGTAGGGGGGGGGCGAACTAATGAAAAACTGTTTTTT,CASSVGGGRTNEKLFF
-,TRBJ1-1,-,TRBV27,TGTGCCAGCAGTTTTCCGGGGAACACTGAAGCTTTCTTT,CASSFPGNTEAFF
-,TRBJ2-7,-,TRBV11-2,TGTGCCAGCAGCCGGTACCGCCTCTACGAGCAGTACTTC,CASSRYRLYEQYF
once,TRBJ2-7,TRBD1,TRBV29-1,TGCAGCGTTGAGGAGACAGGGGGCGAGCAGTACTTC,CSVEETGGEQYF
few,TRBJ2-7,TRBD2,TRBV5-1,TGCGCCAGCAGCGCGACTAGCGGGAGGACCTACGAGCAGTACTTC,CASSATSGRTYEQYF
few,TRBJ2-2,-,TRBV9,TGTGCCAGCGGTGGACTCCCGAACACCGGGGAGCTGTTTTTT,CASGGLPNTGELFF
-,TRBJ2-1,-,TRBV7-8,TGTGCCAGCAGCTTAGGGTCCTTCCGAGGTAATGAGCAGTTCTTC,CASSLGSFRGNEQFF
-,TRBJ2-7,TRBD1,TRBV28,TGTGCCAGCAGTACAGGGGGCATACAGGAGCAGTACTTC,CASSTGGIQEQYF
-,TRBJ2-2,-,TRBV15,TGTGCCACCAGCAGGGAGAGTGCCGGGGAGCTGTTTTTT,CATSRESAGELFF
few,TRBJ1-6,-,TRBV30,TGTGCCTGGAACGGACTCTTTAATTCACCCCTCCACTTT,CAWNGLFNSPLHF
-,TRBJ2-2,-,TRBV4-2,TGTGCCAGCAGCCAAGATTCGGGCACCGGGGAGCTGTTTTTT,CASSQDSGTGELFF